This TCR beta chain was identified during a study of CD8+CD57+ T cells in acquired aplastic anemia. Study summary: Sorted CD4+ and CD8+ cells gave a mean 3.2 ug DNA, range about 0.19 to 27.4 ug. General study findings and limits: Patients shared 25 to 35 CD8+ CDR3 sequences with controls. Between patients and controls, CD8+ Simpson's diversity did not vary significantly.

It was genomic DNA that served as the template for profiling TCR beta VDJ and CDR3. TCRdb called the reads again in MiXCR, with one record for every CDR3 protein. The sample yields 150,000 to 200,000 distinct CDR3 sequences, 50% to 75% seen once. About this clonotype itself: Its antigen is still unknown.

Germline trimming cut 5 bases from V and 4 bases from J; bases unmatched to any gene: 11. The CDR3 is 15 residues long. Germline assignment: CDR1 SEHNR and CDR2 FQNEAQ (reference sequence). The chain recombines TRBV7-9 with TRBJ2-7; 7 nucleotides agree with TRBD2. The specimen was sorted CD4+, CD8+, or CD8+CD57+ T cells (not recorded which) from PBMCs. The sequence was obtained from a human donor with severe aplastic anemia or a healthy control (not recorded which). The CDR3: CASSLQDWGGYEQYF. CDR3 sequence (DNA): TGTGCCAGCAGCCTTCAGGACTGGGGAGGGTACGAGCAGTACTTC.